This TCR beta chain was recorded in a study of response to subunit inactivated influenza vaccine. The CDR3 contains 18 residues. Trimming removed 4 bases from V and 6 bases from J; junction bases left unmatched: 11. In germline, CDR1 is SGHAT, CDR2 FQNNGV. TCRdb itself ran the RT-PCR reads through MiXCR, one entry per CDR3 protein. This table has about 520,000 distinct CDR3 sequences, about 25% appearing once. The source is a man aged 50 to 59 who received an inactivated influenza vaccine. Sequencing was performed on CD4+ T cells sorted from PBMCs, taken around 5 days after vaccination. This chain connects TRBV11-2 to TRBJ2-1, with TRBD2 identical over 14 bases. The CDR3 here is CASSYVLGLAGDPNEQFF. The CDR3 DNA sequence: TGTGCCAGCAGCTACGTCCTGGGACTAGCGGGAGATCCCAATGAGCAGTTCTTC.